The 10 T cell receptor beta chains given below trace back to one sample, sequenced in a study of blood T cell repertoires in COVID-19. This table comes from immunoSEQ multiplex PCR, and its TCRdb copy is limited to in-frame clones, with some not included. The sample includes around 97,000 clones, more than 85% of them seen just once. The sample was peripheral blood. The source of these receptors is a human donor in a cohort sampled during active COVID-19.

A single count supports this clone. This rearrangement joins TRBV28 to TRBJ1-1, with D possibly TRBD1 on 6 matching bases. The ends were cut back, 5 bases at V and 6 bases at J, with 13 bases in the middle. Germline V gene sequence: CDR1 MDHEN, CDR2 SYDVKM. The CDR3 has 13 amino acids. CDR3 DNA sequence: TGTGCCAGCAGTCCCCAGACAGGTGCTGAAGCTTTCTTT. This sequence encodes CASSPQTGAEAFF.

This clone appeared a single time. The chain combines TRBV3-1 (or the pseudogene TRBV3-2) with TRBJ2-7; 10 bases agree with TRBD2. This CDR3 region has 15 residues. Germline trimming cut 0 bases from V and 7 bases from J; bases unmatched to any gene: 6. Looked up from germline, CDR1 is LGHDT and CDR2 is YNNKEL (reference sequence). DNA of the CDR3: TGTGCCAGCAGCCAAGATCGTCTAGCGGGAGTAGAGCAGTACTTC. This encodes CASSQDRLAGVEQYF.

The chain uses TRBV6-5 and TRBJ2-1; D remains ambiguous. In germline, CDR1 is MNHEY, CDR2 SVGAGI. V was shortened by 7 bases and J by 2 bases, with 12 bases between the two germline ends. This CDR3 contains 14 residues. The CDR3 DNA is TGTGCCAGCAAGTGGGCTGAAGCCTACAATGAGCAGTTCTTC. Protein sequence: CASKWAEAYNEQFF.

This sequence joins TRBV13 and TRBJ1-3, with TRBD1 as a possible D gene (5 bases). The germline V gene encodes CDR1 PRHDT and CDR2 FYEKMQ (reference sequence). This CDR3 has 15 residues. The V end was cut by 5 bases, the J end by 0 bases, with 11 bases between. For the CDR3, the DNA is TGTGCCAGCAGCCCAGTGACAGCCTCTGGAAACACCATATATTTT. It codes for CASSPVTASGNTIYF. Looking up the rest from reference TRBV13 and TRBJ1-3 gives the full variable domain: AAGVIQSPRHLIKEKRETATLKCYPIPRHDTVYWYQQGPGQDPQFLISFYEKMQSDKGSIPDRFSAQQFSDYHSELNMSSLELGDSALYFCASSPVTASGNTIYFGEGSWLTVV.

The V and J genes are TRBV5-5 and TRBJ2-7, with 10 bases that match TRBD1. The junction had 1 base not matched to a gene; V was cut back by 0 bases and J by 4 bases. The CDR3 spans 14 residues. Germline V gene data show CDR1 as SGHKS and CDR2 as YYEKEE (reference sequence). CDR3 sequence (DNA): TGTGCCAGCAGCTTGGGGACAGGGGGATACGAGCAGTACTTC. Its translation is CASSLGTGGYEQYF.

This clone occurred once. The chain carries TRBV27 and TRBJ2-1, with no clear D. Germline CDR1 is MNHEY and CDR2 is SMNVEV (reference sequence). Between the trimmed V and J ends, which lost 3 bases and 4 bases, there was a span of 7 bases. CDR3 length equals 13 residues. CDR3 in amino acids: CASSFSGYNEQFF. The CDR3 DNA reads TGTGCCAGCAGTTTCTCGGGTTACAATGAGCAGTTCTTC.

This chain connects TRBV3-1 (or the pseudogene TRBV3-2) to TRBJ2-7; 7 bases map to TRBD2. The CDR3 loop spans 14 amino acids. CDR1 LGHDT and CDR2 YNNKEL come from the germline V gene (reference sequence). The junction had 4 bases not matched to a gene; V was cut back by 1 base and J by 4 bases. For the CDR3, the DNA is TGTGCCAGCAGCCAAGCTGGGGGGGGTTACGAGCAGTACTTC. This encodes CASSQAGGGYEQYF.

This chain connects TRBV6-6 to TRBJ1-3, with D perhaps matching TRBD1 (6 bases). The germline V gene has CDR1 MNHNY and CDR2 SVGAGI (reference sequence). The CDR3 extends over 17 amino acids. Trimming took 5 bases from V and 2 from J, leaving 19 bases between them. The CDR3 region has the DNA TGTGCCAGCAGTAGATCAGGACAGAACACGGCTGGAAACACCATATATTTT. Protein: CASSRSGQNTAGNTIYF.

This rearrangement joins TRBV27 to TRBJ2-7; 8 bases agree with TRBD2. The CDR3 contains 15 residues. CDR1 MNHEY and CDR2 SMNVEV come from the germline V gene (reference sequence). Unmatched junction bases numbered 5, after V lost 1 base and J lost 3 bases. The CDR3 loop is CASSLYGGGNYEQYF. As DNA, the CDR3 is TGTGCCAGCAGTTTATACGGCGGGGGGAACTACGAGCAGTACTTC.

The CDR3 reads CASSLSGGFGSYEQYF. For the CDR3, the DNA is TGTGCCAGCAGTTTGTCAGGGGGCTTCGGGTCCTACGAGCAGTACTTC. This chain links TRBV27 with TRBJ2-7, with TRBD1 matching 8 bases. The CDR3 covers 16 residues. From germline, CDR1 is MNHEY and CDR2 SMNVEV (reference sequence). V lost 3 bases to trimming and J lost 1 base; unmatched junction nucleotides: 8.